These 19 T cell receptor beta chains came from one sample sequenced in a study of T cells after yellow fever vaccination (dated by TCRdb to the late 2010s). The library came from 5' RACE. TCRdb lists the instrument as Illumina HiSeq 2500. The public sequencing data were trimmed at Q25 with fastp and processed into clonotypes with MiXCR by TCRdb, which kept only in-frame beta chains. When rows share a CDR3 protein, they turn into one entry using the most common DNA and genes. The sample has about 360,000 distinct CDR3 sequences on record, 6.2% of them singletons. 15% of the sample rests with the top ten. The sample's treatment or condition, from its label and the paper: live attenuated yellow fever vaccine strain. The sequencing used PBMCs, collected 5 days after the yellow fever booster vaccination. These receptors were taken from a man between 25 and 39 years old who received the YFV17D yellow fever vaccine.

This clonotype was counted at least ten times. The chain couples TRBV18 to TRBJ1-1; 7 bases are a match to TRBD1. The CDR3 runs 15 residues. The trim removed 3 bases at V and 5 bases at J, leaving 9 bases unmatched. CDR1 is KGHSH and CDR2 is LQKENI in the germline V gene. This CDR3 is CASSPDLEQGTEAFF. In DNA form, the CDR3 reads TGTGCCAGCTCACCGGACTTGGAACAGGGGACTGAAGCTTTCTTT.

Only a few counts were recorded for this clonotype. The rearrangement joins TRBV11-3 to TRBJ2-3; D is unresolved. This CDR3 comprises 15 residues. Trimming took off 2 bases at V and 4 bases at J, with 13 bases between the two ends. Germline CDR1 and CDR2: SGHNT and YENEEA. In DNA, the CDR3 is TGTGCCAGCAGCTTAAGACCATCTGAGGCAGATACGCAGTATTTT. This codes for CASSLRPSEADTQYF.

This clonotype appeared once. V gene TRBV20-1 combines with J gene TRBJ2-3; maybe TRBD2 (5 bases). The V gene's germline CDR1 is DFQATT and CDR2 SNEGSKA (reference sequence). The CDR3 runs 14 residues. V lost 1 base, J lost 1 base, and 9 bases lay in between. CDR3 protein: CSARASPGTDTQYF. CDR3 coding DNA: TGCAGTGCTAGAGCTAGCCCAGGCACAGATACGCAGTATTTT.

This clonotype was detected a few times. The V and J genes are TRBV6-5 and TRBJ2-2; D call uncertain. Trimming took 0 bases from V and 4 from J, leaving 9 bases between them. From germline, CDR1 is MNHEY and CDR2 SVGAGI. The CDR3 has 15 amino acids. CDR3 nucleotides: TGTGCCAGCAGTTACTCGTACACGGGCACCGGGGAGCTGTTTTTT. Its protein product is CASSYSYTGTGELFF.

The chain joins TRBV12-3 or TRBV12-4 to TRBJ2-5; tentatively, D is TRBD1 (5 bases). V dropped 7 bases and J dropped 5 bases, with 14 bases sitting between them. The CDR3 consists of 13 residues. The CDR3 region is CASNLRSGETQYF. CDR3 bases: TGTGCCAGCAACCTTCGCTCAGGGGAGACCCAGTACTTC.

This clonotype was seen many times. The V call is TRBV20-1, the J call TRBJ2-1, with 8 bases that match TRBD2. CDR3 size: 15 residues. V shed 2 bases and J 8 bases; nucleotides not matched to a gene: 11. From germline, CDR1 is DFQATT and CDR2 SNEGSKA (reference sequence). The CDR3 DNA reads TGCAGTGCTAGACCCGGGACTAGTTATTCCTATGAGCAGTTCTTC. Translation: CSARPGTSYSYEQFF.

The rearrangement uses TRBV5-4 and TRBJ2-7; TRBD2 aligns across 7 bases. V lost 4 bases to trimming and J lost 4 bases; unmatched junction nucleotides: 8. The CDR3 extends over 14 amino acids. The germline gives CDR1 SGHNT, CDR2 YYREEE (reference sequence). CDR3 nucleotides: TGTGCCAGCAGCCCTGCTAGCGGCCAATACGAGCAGTACTTC. Its protein product is CASSPASGQYEQYF.

This clonotype was picked up many times. This chain connects TRBV7-8 to TRBJ2-7, with 9 bases aligning to TRBD1. The CDR3 contains 15 residues. The germline V gene has CDR1 SGHVS and CDR2 FQNEAQ. The junction had 7 bases not matched to a gene; V was cut back by 5 bases and J by 2 bases. CDR3 bases: TGTGCCAGCAGCCCAAGGCGGGACAGGGCCTACGAGCAGTACTTC. It is translated as CASSPRRDRAYEQYF.

This clonotype turned up a few times. The V and J genes are TRBV5-1 and TRBJ2-1; TRBD2 is a possible D gene (5 bases). Germline V gene sequence: CDR1 SGHRS, CDR2 YFSETQ. The CDR3 runs to 13 residues. The V end lost 7 bases, the J end lost 3 bases, and 11 bases lay between the germline ends. In nucleotides, the CDR3 is TGCGCCAGCCACACGGGAAACTACAATGAGCAGTTCTTC. Translation: CASHTGNYNEQFF.

The table lists this clonotype with a few counts. This chain uses TRBV20-1 with TRBJ2-1; possibly TRBD2 for D (6 bases). Germline values: CDR1 DFQATT, CDR2 SNEGSKA (reference sequence). The CDR3 contains 14 residues. Trimming removed 6 bases from V and 2 bases from J, with 14 bases in between. The CDR3 region is CSAPNPGAYNEQFF. CDR3 coding DNA: TGCAGTGCCCCGAATCCGGGGGCCTACAATGAGCAGTTCTTC.

The chain is built from TRBV12-3 or TRBV12-4 and TRBJ2-6; 10 nucleotides align to TRBD1. V was pared by 5 bases and J by 0 bases, with 10 bases of the junction left unmatched. CDR3 length: 19 residues. The CDR3 bases are TGTGCCAGCAGTCGACCTCGGGACAGGGGAAACTCTGGGGCCAACGTCCTGACTTTC. It yields the protein CASSRPRDRGNSGANVLTF.

The rearrangement joins TRBV7-2 to TRBJ2-4; D might be TRBD1 (5 bases). In germline, CDR1 is SGHTA, CDR2 FQGNSA. The CDR3 totals 17 residues. Deletions cut 4 bases from V and 0 bases from J, with 16 bases between. CDR3 bases: TGTGCCAGCAGCTCCCAGACAGAACTTCTAGCCAAAAACATTCAGTACTTC. It specifies CASSSQTELLAKNIQYF.

A few counts support this clonotype. The rearrangement joins TRBV5-1 to TRBJ2-1; D gene unclear. Deletions cut 5 bases from V and 5 bases from J, with 8 bases between. The CDR3 covers 12 residues. Germline CDR1 reads SGHRS; CDR2 reads YFSETQ. CDR3 in amino acids: CASRMDDNEQFF. DNA for the CDR3: TGCGCCAGCAGGATGGACGACAATGAGCAGTTCTTC.

The J gene is TRBJ1-3, the V gene TRBV4-2, with 7 positions matching TRBD1. The length of the CDR3 is 15 residues. V shed 3 bases, J shed 4 bases, and the junction held 6 bases outside the gene matches. Germline CDR1 is LGHNA and CDR2 is YNFKEQ. The DNA of the CDR3 is TGTGCCAGCAGCCAGGAACAGGGGAGGGGAAACACCATATATTTT. Protein product: CASSQEQGRGNTIYF.

On this clonotype itself: The junction and the germline gene differ at one end; a read error may be behind it. The rearrangement joins TRBV6-1 to TRBJ2-3; D remains unclear. The CDR3 totals 14 residues. Germline loops: CDR1 MNHNS, CDR2 SASEGT. The CDR3 is CACSNRLSTDTQYF. The CDR3, as DNA: TGTGCCTGCAGCAACCGGCTGAGCACAGATACGCAGTATTTT.

This clonotype was counted a few times. This chain joins TRBV7-2 and TRBJ2-7; D uncertain. The V gene lost 1 base and the J gene lost 3 bases, with 10 bases spanning the gap. The CDR3 sequence is 14 residues long. The germline CDR1 and CDR2 sequences are SGHTA and FQGNSA. The CDR3: CASSLDSLNYEQYF. Written as DNA, the CDR3 is TGTGCCAGCAGCTTAGACAGTTTAAACTACGAGCAGTACTTC.

In its sample, this clonotype was seen once. The junction departs from germline at one end; a sequencing error may be responsible. The J gene is TRBJ2-1, the V gene TRBV10-3; D is unresolved. This CDR3 contains 15 residues. CDR1 ENHRY and CDR2 SYGVKD come from the germline V gene. Written as DNA, the CDR3 is TGTGCCTTCAGTTTAAACCCCTCCCTCCGCAATGAGCAGTTCTTC. Encoded protein: CAFSLNPSLRNEQFF.

This clonotype was picked up many times. For the CDR3, the DNA is TGCAGTGCTTTACTAGCGGGAGGGCCCACCGGGGAGCTGTTTTTT. Translated, it gives CSALLAGGPTGELFF. The genes are TRBV20-1 and TRBJ2-2; 13 positions match TRBD2. Germline values: CDR1 DFQATT, CDR2 SNEGSKA (reference sequence). J gave up 4 bases and V 5 bases, and 4 bases lay outside the gene matches. CDR3 length: 15 residues.

This clonotype has just a few counts. The chain uses TRBV5-1 and TRBJ2-7, with a weak D call TRBD2 (6 bases). The CDR3 sequence is 14 residues long. V was clipped by 4 bases and J by 6 bases, with 17 bases between them. CDR1 is SGHRS and CDR2 is YFSETQ in the germline V gene. CDR3 residues: CASSQTGVGIEQYF. DNA for the CDR3: TGCGCCAGCAGCCAGACGGGAGTGGGTATCGAGCAGTACTTC. The whole variable domain, filled in from reference TRBV5-1 and TRBJ2-7, reads KAGVTQTPRYLIKTRGQQVTLSCSPISGHRSVSWYQQTPGQGLQFLFEYFSETQRNKGNFPGRFSGRQFSNSRSEMNVSTLELGDSALYLCASSQTGVGIEQYFGPGTRLTVT.